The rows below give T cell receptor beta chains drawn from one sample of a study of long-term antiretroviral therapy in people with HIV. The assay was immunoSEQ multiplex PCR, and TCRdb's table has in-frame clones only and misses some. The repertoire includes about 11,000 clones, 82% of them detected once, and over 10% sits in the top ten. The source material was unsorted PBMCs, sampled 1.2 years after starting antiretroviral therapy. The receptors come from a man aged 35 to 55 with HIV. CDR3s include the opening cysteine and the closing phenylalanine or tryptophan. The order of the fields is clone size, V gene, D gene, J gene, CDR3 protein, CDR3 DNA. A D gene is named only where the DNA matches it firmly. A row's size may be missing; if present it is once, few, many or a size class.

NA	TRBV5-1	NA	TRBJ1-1	CASSLDANTEAFF	TGCGCCAGCAGCTTAGACGCGAACACTGAAGCTTTCTTT
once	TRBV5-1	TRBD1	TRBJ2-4	CASSSGQGGINIQYF	TGCGCCAGCAGCTCCGGACAGGGGGGAATAAACATTCAGTACTTC
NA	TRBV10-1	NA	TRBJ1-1	CASGERGSEAFF	TGCGCCAGCGGGGAGAGAGGATCTGAAGCTTTCTTT
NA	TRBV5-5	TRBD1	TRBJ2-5	CASSLFGQGTETQYF	TGTGCCAGCAGCTTGTTTGGACAGGGAACCGAGACCCAGTACTTC
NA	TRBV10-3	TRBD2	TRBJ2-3	CAITPGGALADTQYF	TGTGCCATCACCCCCGGGGGGGCCCTCGCAGATACGCAGTATTTT
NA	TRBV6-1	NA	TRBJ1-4	CASSAGVGGFEKLFF	TGTGCCAGCAGCGCCGGGGTGGGGGGCTTTGAAAAACTGTTTTTT
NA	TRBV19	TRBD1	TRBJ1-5	CASSPGTGPQHF	TGTGCCAGTAGTCCAGGGACAGGGCCCCAGCATTTT
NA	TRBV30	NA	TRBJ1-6	CAWTPGTAVSPLHF	TGTGCCTGGACCCCCGGGACGGCGGTTTCACCCCTCCACTTT
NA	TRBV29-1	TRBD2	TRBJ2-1	CSASGGTLNEQFF	TGCAGCGCTAGCGGGGGGACCCTTAATGAGCAGTTCTTC
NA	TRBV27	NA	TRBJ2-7	CASSFNTYEQYF	TGTGCCAGCAGTTTCAACACCTACGAGCAGTACTTC
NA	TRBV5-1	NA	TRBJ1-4	CASSSGLGGNEEKLFF	TGCGCCAGCAGCTCGGGACTCGGAGGTAATGAGGAAAAACTGTTTTTT
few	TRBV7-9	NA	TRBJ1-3	CASSLAGAGNTIYF	TGTGCCAGCAGCTTAGCAGGGGCTGGAAACACCATATATTTT
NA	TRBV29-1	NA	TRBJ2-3	CSVANRLGTDTQYF	TGCAGCGTTGCCAACCGGTTGGGAACAGATACGCAGTATTTT
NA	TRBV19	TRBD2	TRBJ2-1	CASTPTSGYNEQFF	TGTGCCAGTACCCCGACTAGCGGGTACAATGAGCAGTTCTTC
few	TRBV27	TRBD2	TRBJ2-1	CASSLLAGGNEQFF	TGTGCCAGCAGTTTGCTAGCGGGAGGTAATGAGCAGTTCTTC
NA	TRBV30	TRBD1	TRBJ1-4	CAWRTGPAEKLFF	TGTGCCTGGAGGACAGGGCCGGCTGAAAAACTGTTTTTT
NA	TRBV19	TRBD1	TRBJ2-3	CASSTRTGNTDTQYF	TGTGCCAGTAGCACCCGGACAGGGAACACAGATACGCAGTATTTT
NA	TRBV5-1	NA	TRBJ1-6	CASSLPSGGNDNSPLHF	TGCGCCAGCAGCTTGCCGTCTGGGGGAAACGATAATTCACCCCTCCACTTT
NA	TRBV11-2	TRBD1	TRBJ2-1	CASSLGQGVVNEQFF	TGTGCCAGCAGCTTAGGGCAGGGGGTAGTCAATGAGCAGTTCTTC
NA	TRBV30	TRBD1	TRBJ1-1	CAWSATGGTGTEAFF	TGTGCCTGGAGCGCCACAGGGGGAACGGGCACTGAAGCTTTCTTT
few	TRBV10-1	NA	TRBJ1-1	CASSRGSAEAFF	TGCGCCAGCAGTCGGGGAAGTGCTGAAGCTTTCTTT
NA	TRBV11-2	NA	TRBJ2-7	CASSFRASTYEQYF	TGTGCCAGCAGCTTTCGAGCGTCCACCTACGAGCAGTACTTC
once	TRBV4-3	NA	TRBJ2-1	CASSQDYGRGNNEQFF	TGCGCCAGCAGCCAAGATTATGGCAGGGGAAACAATGAGCAGTTCTTC
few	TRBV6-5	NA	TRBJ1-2	CASSPPFREGYTF	TGTGCCAGCAGTCCCCCCTTCCGAGAGGGCTACACCTTC
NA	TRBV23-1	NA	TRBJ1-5	CASSWIHQPVYSNQPQHF	TGCGCCAGCAGTTGGATTCATCAGCCGGTTTATAGCAATCAGCCCCAGCATTTT
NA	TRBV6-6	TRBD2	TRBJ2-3	CASRLAGHPTDTQYF	TGTGCCAGCAGACTAGCGGGGCACCCCACAGATACGCAGTATTTT
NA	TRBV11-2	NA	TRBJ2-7	CASSLDRQRNSYEQYF	TGTGCCAGCAGCTTAGATAGACAGCGCAACTCCTACGAGCAGTACTTC
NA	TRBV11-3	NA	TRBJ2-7	CASSRDSSSYEQYF	TGTGCCAGCAGCCGGGACTCCAGCTCCTACGAGCAGTACTTC